Listed below are T cell receptor beta chains from one sample, sequenced in a study of blood T cell repertoires in COVID-19. Assay: immunoSEQ multiplex PCR; the TCRdb copy retains only in-frame clones and omits some. Of approximately 150,000 clones listed, over 80% are singletons. The sequenced sample was peripheral blood. The source is a woman aged 45-65 years with acute or convalescent COVID-19. The CDR3 runs from the conserved cysteine through the conserved F or W. Each record gives: J gene, V gene, D gene, clone size, CDR3 protein, CDR3 DNA. A D gene is named only where the DNA matches it firmly. Clone size is given for some rows only: seen once, a few or many times, or a class if the clone is expanded.

j_call: TRBJ1-1; v_call: TRBV5-5; d_call: TRBD1; clone_size: NA; cdr3_aa: CASSNLDRGTEAFF; cdr3_nt: TGTGCCAGCAGCAACCTTGACAGGGGGACTGAAGCTTTCTTT
j_call: TRBJ2-7; v_call: TRBV5-6; d_call: NA; clone_size: NA; cdr3_aa: CASSLGYQGLYEQYF; cdr3_nt: TGTGCCAGCAGCTTGGGGTACCAGGGGCTTTACGAGCAGTACTTC
j_call: TRBJ1-1; v_call: TRBV13; d_call: NA; clone_size: NA; cdr3_aa: CASSLTFGGNTEAFF; cdr3_nt: TGTGCCAGCAGCTTAACCTTCGGGGGGAACACTGAAGCTTTCTTT
j_call: TRBJ1-5; v_call: TRBV9; d_call: NA; clone_size: once; cdr3_aa: CASSVGDSGQPQHF; cdr3_nt: TGTGCCAGCAGCGTCGGGGACTCGGGTCAGCCCCAGCATTTT
j_call: TRBJ2-7; v_call: TRBV30; d_call: NA; clone_size: NA; cdr3_aa: CAWSAGGNYEQYF; cdr3_nt: TGTGCCTGGAGTGCCGGAGGAAACTACGAGCAGTACTTC
j_call: TRBJ2-3; v_call: TRBV3-1/TRBV3-2; d_call: NA; clone_size: NA; cdr3_aa: CASSPPGAPDTQYF; cdr3_nt: TGTGCCAGCAGCCCCCCAGGGGCGCCGGATACGCAGTATTTT
j_call: TRBJ2-1; v_call: TRBV4-1; d_call: NA; clone_size: NA; cdr3_aa: CASSLSRGNYNEQFF; cdr3_nt: TGCGCCAGCAGCCTCTCTCGGGGGAACTACAATGAGCAGTTCTTC
j_call: TRBJ2-7; v_call: TRBV6-5; d_call: TRBD2; clone_size: NA; cdr3_aa: CASRLAAYEQYF; cdr3_nt: TGTGCCAGCAGACTAGCGGCCTACGAGCAGTACTTC
j_call: TRBJ1-1; v_call: TRBV12-3/TRBV12-4; d_call: NA; clone_size: few; cdr3_aa: CASSLGRGTEAFF; cdr3_nt: TGTGCCAGCAGTTTGGGTAGGGGAACTGAAGCTTTCTTT
j_call: TRBJ1-2; v_call: TRBV12-3/TRBV12-4; d_call: TRBD1; clone_size: NA; cdr3_aa: CASSGQDYGYTF; cdr3_nt: TGTGCCAGCAGCGGACAGGATTATGGCTACACCTTC
j_call: TRBJ2-7; v_call: TRBV18; d_call: TRBD1; clone_size: NA; cdr3_aa: CASSPRRTGGNEQYF; cdr3_nt: TGTGCCAGCTCACCTCGGAGGACAGGGGGGAATGAGCAGTACTTC
j_call: TRBJ1-2; v_call: TRBV25-1; d_call: NA; clone_size: NA; cdr3_aa: CASRGVYREHYGYTF; cdr3_nt: TGTGCCAGCAGGGGGGTTTACAGGGAGCACTATGGCTACACCTTC
j_call: TRBJ2-7; v_call: TRBV5-5; d_call: TRBD1; clone_size: NA; cdr3_aa: CASSLVLDREQYF; cdr3_nt: TGTGCCAGCAGCTTGGTTTTGGACAGGGAGCAGTACTTC
j_call: TRBJ2-5; v_call: TRBV2; d_call: TRBD1; clone_size: NA; cdr3_aa: CASSTDRALETQYF; cdr3_nt: TGTGCCAGCAGTACCGACAGGGCCCTAGAGACCCAGTACTTC
j_call: TRBJ2-5; v_call: TRBV11-2; d_call: NA; clone_size: once; cdr3_aa: CASSSWTEQETQYF; cdr3_nt: TGTGCCAGCAGCTCCTGGACAGAACAAGAGACCCAGTACTTC
j_call: TRBJ2-3; v_call: TRBV3-1/TRBV3-2; d_call: NA; clone_size: NA; cdr3_aa: CASSQAGVYTDTQYF; cdr3_nt: TGTGCCAGCAGCCAAGCGGGAGTATACACAGATACGCAGTATTTT
j_call: TRBJ2-5; v_call: TRBV7-9; d_call: NA; clone_size: NA; cdr3_aa: CASSLVSVYGTQYF; cdr3_nt: TGTGCCAGCAGCTTAGTCAGCGTTTACGGGACCCAGTACTTC
j_call: TRBJ1-2; v_call: TRBV24-1; d_call: NA; clone_size: NA; cdr3_aa: CATSDLDSLYGYTF; cdr3_nt: TGTGCCACCAGTGATCTGGACAGCCTCTATGGCTACACCTTC
j_call: TRBJ1-2; v_call: TRBV11-2; d_call: TRBD1; clone_size: many; cdr3_aa: CASSWDRNYGYTF; cdr3_nt: TGTGCCAGCAGCTGGGACAGGAACTATGGCTACACCTTC
j_call: TRBJ1-1; v_call: TRBV5-6; d_call: NA; clone_size: NA; cdr3_aa: CASSLRQLVNTEAFF; cdr3_nt: TGTGCCAGCAGCTTGAGACAGCTAGTGAACACTGAAGCTTTCTTT
j_call: TRBJ2-5; v_call: TRBV27; d_call: NA; clone_size: NA; cdr3_aa: CAREGRNAPYQETQYF; cdr3_nt: TGTGCCAGGGAGGGCAGGAACGCTCCGTACCAAGAGACCCAGTACTTC
j_call: TRBJ1-1; v_call: TRBV5-5; d_call: NA; clone_size: NA; cdr3_aa: CASSLGAVDVIIAFF; cdr3_nt: TGTGCCAGCAGCTTGGGGGCAGTTGATGTTATAATTGCTTTCTTT
j_call: TRBJ2-3; v_call: TRBV11-3; d_call: TRBD2; clone_size: NA; cdr3_aa: CASSSRSGVSTDTQYF; cdr3_nt: TGTGCCAGCAGCTCCCGGAGCGGGGTGAGCACAGATACGCAGTATTTT
j_call: TRBJ2-3; v_call: TRBV10-3; d_call: TRBD2; clone_size: NA; cdr3_aa: CAIASAGGPGGDTQYF; cdr3_nt: TGTGCCATCGCTTCGGCGGGAGGGCCAGGGGGAGATACGCAGTATTTT
j_call: TRBJ2-1; v_call: TRBV27; d_call: NA; clone_size: NA; cdr3_aa: CASSPGASGFYNEQFF; cdr3_nt: TGTGCCAGCAGCCCAGGGGCTAGCGGATTCTACAATGAGCAGTTCTTC
j_call: TRBJ1-2; v_call: TRBV6-5; d_call: NA; clone_size: NA; cdr3_aa: CASSYSGTGNYGYTF; cdr3_nt: TGTGCCAGCAGTTACTCGGGAACAGGGAACTATGGCTACACCTTC
j_call: TRBJ2-4; v_call: TRBV2; d_call: TRBD1; clone_size: NA; cdr3_aa: CASSRDRGAKNIQYF; cdr3_nt: TGTGCCAGCAGTCGGGACAGGGGGGCCAAAAACATTCAGTACTTC
j_call: TRBJ1-2; v_call: TRBV3-1/TRBV3-2; d_call: NA; clone_size: many; cdr3_aa: CASSQPGYGYTF; cdr3_nt: TGTGCCAGCAGCCAACCAGGCTATGGCTACACCTTC
j_call: TRBJ2-5; v_call: TRBV7-9; d_call: TRBD1; clone_size: few; cdr3_aa: CASSLGTGQETQYF; cdr3_nt: TGTGCCAGCAGCTTAGGGACAGGACAAGAGACCCAGTACTTC
j_call: TRBJ2-7; v_call: TRBV7-2; d_call: NA; clone_size: NA; cdr3_aa: CASSNSQARPYEQYF; cdr3_nt: TGTGCCAGCAGCAACTCCCAGGCGCGCCCCTACGAGCAGTACTTC
j_call: TRBJ1-4; v_call: TRBV6-5; d_call: NA; clone_size: NA; cdr3_aa: CASSDNPFNEKLFF; cdr3_nt: TGTGCCAGCAGCGACAACCCGTTTAATGAAAAACTGTTTTTT
j_call: TRBJ2-3; v_call: TRBV9; d_call: TRBD2; clone_size: NA; cdr3_aa: CASSALAGTDTQYF; cdr3_nt: TGTGCCAGCAGCGCCCTAGCGGGGACAGATACGCAGTATTTT
j_call: TRBJ2-5; v_call: TRBV30; d_call: TRBD1; clone_size: NA; cdr3_aa: CAWSAGTGYQETQYF; cdr3_nt: TGTGCCTGGAGTGCAGGGACAGGCTATCAAGAGACCCAGTACTTC
j_call: TRBJ2-5; v_call: TRBV3-1/TRBV3-2; d_call: TRBD1; clone_size: NA; cdr3_aa: CASSQLQGPGQETQYF; cdr3_nt: TGTGCCAGCAGCCAACTACAGGGGCCGGGGCAAGAGACCCAGTACTTC
j_call: TRBJ2-7; v_call: TRBV18; d_call: TRBD2; clone_size: NA; cdr3_aa: CASSGLAGGVEQYF; cdr3_nt: TGTGCCAGCTCCGGACTAGCGGGAGGTGTCGAGCAGTACTTC
j_call: TRBJ2-1; v_call: TRBV6-5; d_call: TRBD1; clone_size: NA; cdr3_aa: CASSYIQGLYNEQFF; cdr3_nt: TGTGCCAGCAGTTACATACAGGGGCTTTACAATGAGCAGTTCTTC
j_call: TRBJ1-6; v_call: TRBV15; d_call: NA; clone_size: NA; cdr3_aa: CATSGTGDNNSPLHF; cdr3_nt: TGTGCCACCAGCGGCACCGGGGACAATAATTCACCCCTCCACTTT
j_call: TRBJ1-5; v_call: TRBV18; d_call: TRBD1; clone_size: NA; cdr3_aa: CASSPGQSNQPQHF; cdr3_nt: TGTGCCAGCTCACCGGGACAGAGCAATCAGCCCCAGCATTTT
j_call: TRBJ2-7; v_call: TRBV30; d_call: NA; clone_size: NA; cdr3_aa: CAWSVFGRQGYEQYF; cdr3_nt: TGTGCCTGGAGTGTATTCGGGCGGCAGGGGTACGAGCAGTACTTC
j_call: TRBJ2-7; v_call: TRBV10-3; d_call: TRBD1; clone_size: NA; cdr3_aa: CAIKGTGAEQYF; cdr3_nt: TGTGCCATCAAAGGGACAGGGGCCGAGCAGTACTTC
j_call: TRBJ2-3; v_call: TRBV4-1; d_call: NA; clone_size: NA; cdr3_aa: CASSQGGFPDTQYF; cdr3_nt: TGCGCCAGCAGCCAAGGAGGGTTCCCAGATACGCAGTATTTT
j_call: TRBJ1-2; v_call: TRBV6-5; d_call: NA; clone_size: NA; cdr3_aa: CASSLTINYGYTF; cdr3_nt: TGTGCCAGCAGTTTGACTATCAACTATGGCTACACCTTC
j_call: TRBJ1-6; v_call: TRBV5-6; d_call: TRBD1; clone_size: NA; cdr3_aa: CASSTDRGTSPLHF; cdr3_nt: TGTGCCAGCAGCACAGACAGGGGCACTTCACCCCTCCACTTT
j_call: TRBJ1-5; v_call: TRBV2; d_call: NA; clone_size: NA; cdr3_aa: CASSATRGDQPQHF; cdr3_nt: TGTGCCAGCAGCGCTACAAGGGGCGATCAGCCCCAGCATTTT
j_call: TRBJ1-2; v_call: TRBV9; d_call: TRBD1; clone_size: few; cdr3_aa: CASSVGGGAGGYTF; cdr3_nt: TGTGCCAGCAGCGTAGGAGGGGGCGCAGGCGGCTACACCTTC
j_call: TRBJ1-1; v_call: TRBV11-2; d_call: TRBD1; clone_size: NA; cdr3_aa: CASSTQTGGNTEAFF; cdr3_nt: TGTGCCAGCAGCACCCAGACAGGGGGAAACACTGAAGCTTTCTTT
j_call: TRBJ1-1; v_call: TRBV18; d_call: TRBD1; clone_size: NA; cdr3_aa: CASSGTGGEAFF; cdr3_nt: TGTGCCAGCTCAGGGACAGGTGGAGAAGCTTTCTTT
j_call: TRBJ2-7; v_call: TRBV11-2; d_call: TRBD1; clone_size: NA; cdr3_aa: CASSLVQGYEQYF; cdr3_nt: TGTGCCAGCAGCTTAGTACAGGGGTACGAGCAGTACTTC
j_call: TRBJ1-2; v_call: TRBV19; d_call: TRBD1; clone_size: NA; cdr3_aa: CASSPRGTGGGYTF; cdr3_nt: TGTGCCAGTAGTCCCCGAGGGACAGGGGGCGGCTACACCTTC
j_call: TRBJ2-2; v_call: TRBV30; d_call: TRBD2; clone_size: NA; cdr3_aa: CAWRGGFSGELFF; cdr3_nt: TGTGCCTGGAGGGGGGGGTTCTCCGGGGAGCTGTTTTTT
j_call: TRBJ1-2; v_call: TRBV29-1; d_call: NA; clone_size: NA; cdr3_aa: CSVRRQGHDYGYTF; cdr3_nt: TGCAGCGTCAGAAGGCAGGGGCATGACTATGGCTACACCTTC
j_call: TRBJ2-4; v_call: TRBV18; d_call: TRBD1; clone_size: NA; cdr3_aa: CASSRGTGVNIQYF; cdr3_nt: TGTGCCAGCTCCCGCGGGACAGGGGTGAACATTCAGTACTTC
j_call: TRBJ2-1; v_call: TRBV15; d_call: NA; clone_size: NA; cdr3_aa: CATSRVGTGNEQFF; cdr3_nt: TGTGCCACCAGCAGAGTAGGAACAGGGAATGAGCAGTTCTTC